This TCR beta chain was found in a study of blood T cells in healthy people across ages. Overall study results and limits: Comparison with aged donors showed that long-lived donors had more naive CD4+ cells and higher diversity.

Next came a second PCR, run for about 7 to 11 cycles, which used a sample-barcoded 5' primer along with a J-beta primer mix. With 12 random nucleotides, a template-switch adaptor tagged each individual cDNA molecule. TCRdb re-called the 5' RACE reads through MiXCR, storing one row per CDR3 protein. The data contain over a million distinct CDR3 sequences, roughly a quarter of them singletons. With respect to this clonotype: Antigen: not known.

V was shortened by 6 bases and J by 5 bases, with 21 bases between the two germline ends. CDR1 and CDR2 (germline): SGHRS, YFSETQ. The CDR3 is made up of 16 amino acids. In addition, the sample was reused for a study of T cells of mothers and their children. Per that paper: The people who donated were a few healthy Caucasian mothers and their six children. Mothers and children who were related shared slightly more overlap than unrelated pairs, but not significantly more.

The chain links TRBV5-1 to TRBJ2-1; D possibly corresponds to TRBD1 (5 bases). This sequence originates from a girl aged 2 to 10 in good health. The sequenced material came from blood. The CDR3 here is CASNPRNAQQDNEQFF. Written as DNA, the CDR3 is TGCGCCAGCAACCCTAGAAACGCCCAACAGGACAATGAGCAGTTCTTC.